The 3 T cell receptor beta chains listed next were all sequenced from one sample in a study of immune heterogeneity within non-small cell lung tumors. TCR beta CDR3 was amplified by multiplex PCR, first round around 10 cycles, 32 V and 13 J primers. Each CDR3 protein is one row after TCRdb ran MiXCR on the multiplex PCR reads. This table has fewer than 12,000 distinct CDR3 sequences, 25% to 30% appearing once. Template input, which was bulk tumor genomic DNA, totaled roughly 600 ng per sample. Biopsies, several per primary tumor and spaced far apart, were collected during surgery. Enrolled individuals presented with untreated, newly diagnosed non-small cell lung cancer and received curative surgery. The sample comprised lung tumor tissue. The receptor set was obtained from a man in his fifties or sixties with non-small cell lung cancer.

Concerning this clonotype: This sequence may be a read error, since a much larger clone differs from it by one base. Here the CDR3 reads CSVGQGSGTTSTDTQYF. The CDR3 bases are TGCAGCGTCGGACAGGGGAGCGGGACCACTAGCACAGATACGCAGTATTTT. The chain links TRBV29-1 to TRBJ2-3; TRBD1 matches at 9 bases. Unmatched junction bases numbered 13, after V lost 6 bases and J lost 0 bases. CDR1 SQVTM and CDR2 ANQGSEA come from the germline V gene. The CDR3 extends over 17 amino acids.

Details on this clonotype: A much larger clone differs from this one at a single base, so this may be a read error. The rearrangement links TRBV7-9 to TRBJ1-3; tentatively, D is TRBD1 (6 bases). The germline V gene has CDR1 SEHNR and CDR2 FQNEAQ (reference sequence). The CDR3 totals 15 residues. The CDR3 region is CANSSRGGVGNTIYF. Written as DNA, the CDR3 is TGTGCCAACAGCTCAAGGGGGGGGGTTGGAAACACCATATATTTT.

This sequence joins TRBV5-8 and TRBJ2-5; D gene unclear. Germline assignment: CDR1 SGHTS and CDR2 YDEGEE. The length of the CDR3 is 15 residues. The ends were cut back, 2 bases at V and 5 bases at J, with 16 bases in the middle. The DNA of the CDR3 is TGTGCCAGCAGCTTATCTGCTAGACCAGCGGAGACCCAGTACTTC. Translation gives CASSLSARPAETQYF.